This T cell receptor beta chain was observed in a study of T cell changes during pregnancy in multiple sclerosis. The germline CDR1 and CDR2 sequences are MNHEY and SVGAGI. The CDR3 covers 15 residues. The trim removed 5 bases at V and 7 bases at J, leaving 9 bases unmatched. Only in-frame clones appear in the TCRdb table, and some are missing; sequencing was by immunoSEQ multiplex PCR. The sample has about 67,000 clones; approximately 90% are singletons. This receptor was obtained from a female donor in good health, enrolled as a control in a pregnancy study. This specimen consisted of peripheral blood, obtained in the second trimester of pregnancy. V usage is TRBV6-5 and J usage is TRBJ2-2; 8 nucleotides agree with TRBD1. CDR3 region: CASSPPDRVDGELFF. CDR3 nucleotide sequence: TGTGCCAGCAGTCCTCCGGACAGGGTAGACGGGGAGCTGTTTTTT.